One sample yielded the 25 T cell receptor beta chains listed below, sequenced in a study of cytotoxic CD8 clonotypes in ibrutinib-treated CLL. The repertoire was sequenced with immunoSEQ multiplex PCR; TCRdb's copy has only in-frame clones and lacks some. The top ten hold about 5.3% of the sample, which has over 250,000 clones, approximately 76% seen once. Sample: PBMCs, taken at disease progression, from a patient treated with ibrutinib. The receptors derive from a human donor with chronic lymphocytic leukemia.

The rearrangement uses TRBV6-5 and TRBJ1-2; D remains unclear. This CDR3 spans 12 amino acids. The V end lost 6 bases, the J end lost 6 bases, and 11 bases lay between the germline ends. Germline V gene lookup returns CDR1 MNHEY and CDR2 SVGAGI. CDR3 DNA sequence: TGTGCCAGCAGCCGAGGCGCGGATGGCTACACCTTC. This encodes CASSRGADGYTF.

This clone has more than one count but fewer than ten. This CDR3 is CASGFRSGNYGYTF. CDR3 sequence (DNA): TGTGCTAGTGGTTTCCGGTCGGGAAACTATGGCTACACCTTC. The gene calls are TRBV12-5 and TRBJ1-2; D gene unclear. CDR1 is LGHNT, CDR2 FRNRAP, per germline. The CDR3 extends over 14 amino acids. Between the trimmed V and J ends, which lost 3 bases and 2 bases, there was a span of 10 bases. The full variable domain, completed using reference TRBV12-5 and TRBJ1-2, is DARVTQTPRHKVTEMGQEVTMRCQPILGHNTVFWYRQTMMQGLELLAYFRNRAPLDDSGMPKDRFSAEMPDATLATLKIQPSEPRDSAVYFCASGFRSGNYGYTFGSGTRLTVV.

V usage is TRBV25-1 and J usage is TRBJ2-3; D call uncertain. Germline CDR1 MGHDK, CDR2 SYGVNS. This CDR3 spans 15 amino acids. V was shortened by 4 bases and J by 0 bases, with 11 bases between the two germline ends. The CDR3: CASSAPAASTDTQYF. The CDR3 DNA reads TGTGCCAGCAGTGCCCCGGCAGCTAGCACAGATACGCAGTATTTT. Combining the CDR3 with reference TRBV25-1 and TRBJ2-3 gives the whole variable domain EADIYQTPRYLVIGTGKKITLECSQTMGHDKMYWYQQDPGMELHLIHYSYGVNSTEKGDLSSESTVSRIRTEHFPLTLESARPSHTSQYLCASSAPAASTDTQYFGPGTRLTVL.

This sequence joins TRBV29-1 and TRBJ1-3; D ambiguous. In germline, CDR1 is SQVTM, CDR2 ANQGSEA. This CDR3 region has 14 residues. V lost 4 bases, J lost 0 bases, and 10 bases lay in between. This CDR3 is CSVGGRSSGNTIYF. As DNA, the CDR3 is TGCAGCGTTGGCGGCAGAAGCTCTGGAAACACCATATATTTT.

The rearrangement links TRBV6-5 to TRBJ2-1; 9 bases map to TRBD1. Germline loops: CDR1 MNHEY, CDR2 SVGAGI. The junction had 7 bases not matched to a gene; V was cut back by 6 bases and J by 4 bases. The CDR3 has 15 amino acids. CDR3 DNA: TGTGCCAGCAGGCCCGGGACAGGGAAGTACAATGAGCAGTTCTTC. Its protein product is CASRPGTGKYNEQFF.

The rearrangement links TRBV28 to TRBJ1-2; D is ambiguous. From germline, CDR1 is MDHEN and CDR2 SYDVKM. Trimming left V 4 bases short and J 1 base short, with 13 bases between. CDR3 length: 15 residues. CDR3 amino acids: CASSWATANNYGYTF. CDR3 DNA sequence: TGTGCCAGCAGTTGGGCCACCGCCAATAACTATGGCTACACCTTC.

The DNA of the CDR3 is TGCGCCAGCAGCAGGACGGAGGGCTCCTACGAGCAGTACTTC. The encoded protein is CASSRTEGSYEQYF. The chain is built from TRBV5-1 and TRBJ2-7, with D perhaps matching TRBD2 (6 bases). CDR1 SGHRS and CDR2 YFSETQ come from the germline V gene. V was cut by 4 bases and J by 0 bases, with 11 bases left in between. The CDR3 sequence is 14 residues long. The full variable domain, with the rest looked up from reference TRBV5-1 and TRBJ2-7, is KAGVTQTPRYLIKTRGQQVTLSCSPISGHRSVSWYQQTPGQGLQFLFEYFSETQRNKGNFPGRFSGRQFSNSRSEMNVSTLELGDSALYLCASSRTEGSYEQYFGPGTRLTVT.

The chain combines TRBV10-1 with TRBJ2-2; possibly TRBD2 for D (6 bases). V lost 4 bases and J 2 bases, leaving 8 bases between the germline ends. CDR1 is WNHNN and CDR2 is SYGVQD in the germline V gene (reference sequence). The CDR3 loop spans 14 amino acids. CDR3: CASSATRNTGELFF. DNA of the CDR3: TGCGCCAGCAGTGCGACTAGAAACACCGGGGAGCTGTTTTTT.

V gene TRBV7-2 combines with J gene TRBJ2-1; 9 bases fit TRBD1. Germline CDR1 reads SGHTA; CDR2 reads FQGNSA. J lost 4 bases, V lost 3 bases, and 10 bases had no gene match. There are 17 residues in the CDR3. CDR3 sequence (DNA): TGTGCCAGCAGCTTCCCCCCCGGGACAGGGATATACAATGAGCAGTTCTTC. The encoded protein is CASSFPPGTGIYNEQFF.

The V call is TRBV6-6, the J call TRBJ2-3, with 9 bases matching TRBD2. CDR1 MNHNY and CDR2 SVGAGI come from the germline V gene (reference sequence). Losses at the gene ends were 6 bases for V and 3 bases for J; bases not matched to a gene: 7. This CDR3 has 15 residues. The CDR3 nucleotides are TGTGCCAGCAGCTTCCTTAGCGGGAGAACAGATACGCAGTATTTT. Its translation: CASSFLSGRTDTQYF.

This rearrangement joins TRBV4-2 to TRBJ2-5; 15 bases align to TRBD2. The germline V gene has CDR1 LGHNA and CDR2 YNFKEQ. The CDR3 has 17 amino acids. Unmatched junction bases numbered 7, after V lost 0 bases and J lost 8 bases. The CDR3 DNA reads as TGTGCCAGCAGCCAAGAAGGGACTAGCGGGGGGTTTTCAACCCAGTACTTC. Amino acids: CASSQEGTSGGFSTQYF.

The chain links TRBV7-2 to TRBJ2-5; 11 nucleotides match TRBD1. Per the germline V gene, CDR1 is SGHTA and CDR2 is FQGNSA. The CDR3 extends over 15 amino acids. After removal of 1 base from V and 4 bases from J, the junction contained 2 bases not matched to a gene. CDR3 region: CASSLVGTGGETQYF. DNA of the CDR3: TGTGCCAGCAGCTTAGTGGGGACAGGGGGAGAGACCCAGTACTTC.

Here the CDR3 DNA reads TGTGCCAGCAGCTCCCTCCCGTACGAGCAGTACTTC. Encoded protein: CASSSLPYEQYF. This chain connects TRBV28 to TRBJ2-7; D is ambiguous. This CDR3 is 12 amino acids long. Deletions cut 6 bases from V and 4 bases from J, with 10 bases between. Germline V lookup: CDR1 MDHEN, CDR2 SYDVKM. Drawing the rest from reference TRBV28 and TRBJ2-7, the complete variable domain is DVKVTQSSRYLVKRTGEKVFLECVQDMDHENMFWYRQDPGLGLRLIYFSYDVKMKEKGDIPEGYSVSREKKERFSLILESASTNQTSMYLCASSSLPYEQYFGPGTRLTVT.

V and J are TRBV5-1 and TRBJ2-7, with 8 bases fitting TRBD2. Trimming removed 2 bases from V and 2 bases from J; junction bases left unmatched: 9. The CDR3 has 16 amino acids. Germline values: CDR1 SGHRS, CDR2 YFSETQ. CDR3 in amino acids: CASSLGSLAVAYEQYF. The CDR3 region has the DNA TGCGCCAGCAGCTTAGGATCACTAGCGGTTGCCTACGAGCAGTACTTC.

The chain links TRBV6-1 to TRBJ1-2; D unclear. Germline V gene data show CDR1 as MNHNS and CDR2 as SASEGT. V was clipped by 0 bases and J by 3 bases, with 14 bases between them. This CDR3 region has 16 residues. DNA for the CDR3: TGTGCCAGCAGTGAAGCCGCAGTAGGGAAATACTATGGCTACACCTTC. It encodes CASSEAAVGKYYGYTF.

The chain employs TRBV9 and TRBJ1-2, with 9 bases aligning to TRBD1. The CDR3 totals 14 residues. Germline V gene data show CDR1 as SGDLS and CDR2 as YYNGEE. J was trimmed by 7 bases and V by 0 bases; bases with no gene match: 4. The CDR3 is CASSVDGTGFGYTF. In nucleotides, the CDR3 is TGTGCCAGCAGCGTAGATGGGACAGGGTTTGGCTACACCTTC.

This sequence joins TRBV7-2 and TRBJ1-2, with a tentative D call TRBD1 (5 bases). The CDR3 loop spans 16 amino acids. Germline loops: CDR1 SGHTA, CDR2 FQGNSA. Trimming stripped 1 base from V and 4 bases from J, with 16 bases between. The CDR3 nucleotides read TGTGCCAGCAGCTTAGGCGCCAGGGATTGGGGCTATGGCTACACCTTC. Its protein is CASSLGARDWGYGYTF.

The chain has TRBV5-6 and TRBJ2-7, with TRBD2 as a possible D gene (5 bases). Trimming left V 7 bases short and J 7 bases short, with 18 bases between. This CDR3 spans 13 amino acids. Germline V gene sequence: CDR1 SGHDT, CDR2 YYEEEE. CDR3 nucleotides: TGTGCCAGCGAGGGCCTCCCGACGAGGGAGCAGTACTTC. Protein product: CASEGLPTREQYF.

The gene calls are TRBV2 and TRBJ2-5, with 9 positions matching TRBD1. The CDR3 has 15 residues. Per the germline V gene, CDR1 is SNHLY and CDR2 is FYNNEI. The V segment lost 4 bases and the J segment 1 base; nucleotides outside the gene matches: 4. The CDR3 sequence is CASSGTGALQETQYF. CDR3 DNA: TGTGCCAGCAGTGGGACAGGGGCGCTCCAAGAGACCCAGTACTTC.

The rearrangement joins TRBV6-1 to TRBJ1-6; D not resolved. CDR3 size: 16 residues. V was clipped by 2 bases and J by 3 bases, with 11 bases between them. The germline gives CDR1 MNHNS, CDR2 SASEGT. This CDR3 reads CASSEFGQIYNSPLHF. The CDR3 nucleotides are TGTGCCAGCAGTGAATTCGGGCAGATCTATAATTCACCCCTCCACTTT.

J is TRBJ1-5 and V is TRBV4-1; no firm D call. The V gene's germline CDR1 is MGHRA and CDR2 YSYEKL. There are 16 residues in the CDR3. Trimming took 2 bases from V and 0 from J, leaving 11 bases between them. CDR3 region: CASSQRWQTSNQPQHF. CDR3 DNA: TGCGCCAGCAGCCAACGATGGCAGACTAGCAATCAGCCCCAGCATTTT.

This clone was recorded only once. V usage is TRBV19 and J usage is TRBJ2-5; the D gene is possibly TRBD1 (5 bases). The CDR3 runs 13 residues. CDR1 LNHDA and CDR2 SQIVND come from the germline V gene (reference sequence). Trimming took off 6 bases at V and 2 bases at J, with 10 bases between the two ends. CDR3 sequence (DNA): TGTGCCAGTAGCCAGGGTGGGCAAGAGACCCAGTACTTC. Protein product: CASSQGGQETQYF.

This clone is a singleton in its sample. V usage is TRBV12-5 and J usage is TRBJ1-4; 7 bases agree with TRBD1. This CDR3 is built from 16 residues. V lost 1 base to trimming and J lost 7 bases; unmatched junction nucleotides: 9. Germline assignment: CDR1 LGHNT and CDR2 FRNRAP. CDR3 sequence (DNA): TGTGCTAGTGGTTTGGCCCGGACAGGACTGCCTGAAAAACTGTTTTTT. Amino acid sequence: CASGLARTGLPEKLFF.

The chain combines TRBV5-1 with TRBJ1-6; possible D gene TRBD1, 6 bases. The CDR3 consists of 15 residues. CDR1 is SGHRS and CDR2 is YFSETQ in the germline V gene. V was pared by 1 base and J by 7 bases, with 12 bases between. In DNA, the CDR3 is TGCGCCAGCAGCTTGTGGGGCAGGGGCAATTCACCCCTCCACTTT. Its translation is CASSLWGRGNSPLHF.

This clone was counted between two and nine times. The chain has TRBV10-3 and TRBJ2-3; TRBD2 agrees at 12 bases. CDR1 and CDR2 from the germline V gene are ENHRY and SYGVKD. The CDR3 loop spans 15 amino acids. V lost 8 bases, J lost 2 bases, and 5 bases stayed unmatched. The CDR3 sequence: CAIGTSGPFTDTQYF. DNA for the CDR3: TGTGCCATCGGGACTAGCGGGCCATTCACAGATACGCAGTATTTT.